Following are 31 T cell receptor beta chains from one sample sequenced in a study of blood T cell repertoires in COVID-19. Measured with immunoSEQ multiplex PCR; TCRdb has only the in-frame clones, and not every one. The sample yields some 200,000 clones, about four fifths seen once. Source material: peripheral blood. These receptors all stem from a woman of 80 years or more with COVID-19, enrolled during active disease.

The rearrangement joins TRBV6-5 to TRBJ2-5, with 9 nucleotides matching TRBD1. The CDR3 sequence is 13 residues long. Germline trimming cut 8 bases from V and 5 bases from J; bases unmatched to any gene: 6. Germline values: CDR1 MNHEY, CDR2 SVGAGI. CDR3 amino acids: CASGQGPGETQYF. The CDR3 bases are TGTGCCAGCGGACAGGGGCCCGGGGAGACCCAGTACTTC.

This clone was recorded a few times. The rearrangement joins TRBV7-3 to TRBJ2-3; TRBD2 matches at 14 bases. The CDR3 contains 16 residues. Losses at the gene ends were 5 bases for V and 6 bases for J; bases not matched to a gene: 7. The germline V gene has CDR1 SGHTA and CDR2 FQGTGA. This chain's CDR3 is CASSPGLAGVSDTQYF. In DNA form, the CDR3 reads TGTGCCAGCAGCCCGGGACTAGCGGGAGTCTCGGATACGCAGTATTTT.

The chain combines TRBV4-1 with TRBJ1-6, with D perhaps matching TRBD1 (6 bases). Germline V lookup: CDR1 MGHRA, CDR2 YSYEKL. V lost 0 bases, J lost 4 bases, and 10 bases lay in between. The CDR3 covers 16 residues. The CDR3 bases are TGCGCCAGCAGCCAAGATCCCCAGGGGTATAATTCACCCCTCCACTTT. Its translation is CASSQDPQGYNSPLHF.

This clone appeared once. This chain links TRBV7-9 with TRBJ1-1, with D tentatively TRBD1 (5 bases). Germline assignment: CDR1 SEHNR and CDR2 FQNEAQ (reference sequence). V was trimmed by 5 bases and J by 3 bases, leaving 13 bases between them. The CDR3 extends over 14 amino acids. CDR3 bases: TGTGCCAGCAGCGCGGCGCTAGGGGACACTGAAGCTTTCTTT. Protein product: CASSAALGDTEAFF.

The CDR3: CASNLGQGATEAFF. Written as DNA, the CDR3 is TGTGCCAGCAATCTCGGACAGGGGGCGACTGAAGCTTTCTTT. The chain joins TRBV6-5 to TRBJ1-1, with 11 bases lining up with TRBD1. The ends lost 7 bases at V and 5 bases at J; junction bases unmatched: 6. CDR3 length: 14 amino acids. The germline CDR1 and CDR2 sequences are MNHEY and SVGAGI.

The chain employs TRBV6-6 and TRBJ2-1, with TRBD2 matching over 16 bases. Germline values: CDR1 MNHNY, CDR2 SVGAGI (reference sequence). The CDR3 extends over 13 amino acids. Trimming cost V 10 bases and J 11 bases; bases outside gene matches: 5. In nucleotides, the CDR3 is TGTGCCACCGGGACTAGCGGGAGGGGACAGCAGTTCTTC. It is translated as CATGTSGRGQQFF.

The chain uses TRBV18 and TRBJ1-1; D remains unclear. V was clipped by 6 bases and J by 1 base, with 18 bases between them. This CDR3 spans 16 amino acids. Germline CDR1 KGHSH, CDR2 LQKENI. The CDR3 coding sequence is TGTGCCAGCTCTGTACGAGGGATGGAACCGAACACTGAAGCTTTCTTT. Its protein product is CASSVRGMEPNTEAFF.

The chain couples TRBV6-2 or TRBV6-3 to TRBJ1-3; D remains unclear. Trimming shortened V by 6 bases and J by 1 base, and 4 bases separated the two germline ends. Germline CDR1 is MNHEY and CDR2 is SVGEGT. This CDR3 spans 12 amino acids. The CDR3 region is CASSASGNTIYF. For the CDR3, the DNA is TGTGCCAGCAGCGCGTCTGGAAACACCATATATTTT.

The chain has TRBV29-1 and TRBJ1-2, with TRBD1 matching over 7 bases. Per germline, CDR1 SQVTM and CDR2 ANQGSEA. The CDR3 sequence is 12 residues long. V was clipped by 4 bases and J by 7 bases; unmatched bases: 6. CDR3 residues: CSVADRVGGYTF. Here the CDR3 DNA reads TGCAGCGTTGCAGACAGGGTCGGTGGCTACACCTTC.

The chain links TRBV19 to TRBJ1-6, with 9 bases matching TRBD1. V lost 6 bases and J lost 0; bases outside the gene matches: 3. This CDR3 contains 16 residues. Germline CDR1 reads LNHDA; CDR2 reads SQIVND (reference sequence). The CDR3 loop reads CASRGQGFSYNSPLHF. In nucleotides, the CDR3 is TGTGCCAGTAGGGGACAGGGATTCTCCTATAATTCACCCCTCCACTTT.

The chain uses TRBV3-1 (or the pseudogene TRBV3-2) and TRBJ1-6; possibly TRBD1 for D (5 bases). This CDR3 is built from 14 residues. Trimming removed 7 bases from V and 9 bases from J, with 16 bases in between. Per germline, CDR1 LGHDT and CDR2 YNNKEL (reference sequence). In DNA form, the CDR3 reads TGTGCCAGCACCTCAGCCACCCAGGGTTCACCCCTCCACTTT. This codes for CASTSATQGSPLHF.

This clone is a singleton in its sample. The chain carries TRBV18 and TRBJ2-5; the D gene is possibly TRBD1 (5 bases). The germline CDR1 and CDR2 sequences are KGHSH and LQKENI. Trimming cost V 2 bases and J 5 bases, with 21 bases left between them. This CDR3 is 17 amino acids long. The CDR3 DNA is TGTGCCAGCTCACCAAATACTGGGGCAGGGAATCACGAGACCCAGTACTTC. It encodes CASSPNTGAGNHETQYF.

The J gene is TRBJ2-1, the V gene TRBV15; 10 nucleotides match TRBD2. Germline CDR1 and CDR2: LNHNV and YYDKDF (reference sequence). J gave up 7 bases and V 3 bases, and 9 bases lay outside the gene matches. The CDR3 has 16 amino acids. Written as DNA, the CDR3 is TGTGCCACCAGCAGGGGGCTAGCGGGAGTGGGAAATGAGCAGTTCTTC. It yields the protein CATSRGLAGVGNEQFF.

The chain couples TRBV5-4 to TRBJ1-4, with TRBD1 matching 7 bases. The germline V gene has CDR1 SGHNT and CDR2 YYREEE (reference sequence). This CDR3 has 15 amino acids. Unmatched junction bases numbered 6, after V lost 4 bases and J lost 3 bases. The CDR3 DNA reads TGTGCCAGCAGCAAAGGGGGCGCGGCTAATGAAAAACTGTTTTTT. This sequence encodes CASSKGGAANEKLFF.

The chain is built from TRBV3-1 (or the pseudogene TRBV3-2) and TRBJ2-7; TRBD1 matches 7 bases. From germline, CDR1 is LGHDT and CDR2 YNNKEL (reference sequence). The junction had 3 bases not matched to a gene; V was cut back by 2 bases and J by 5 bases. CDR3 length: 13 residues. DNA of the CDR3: TGTGCCAGCAGCCAATTAGGACAGGACGAGCAGTACTTC. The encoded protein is CASSQLGQDEQYF.

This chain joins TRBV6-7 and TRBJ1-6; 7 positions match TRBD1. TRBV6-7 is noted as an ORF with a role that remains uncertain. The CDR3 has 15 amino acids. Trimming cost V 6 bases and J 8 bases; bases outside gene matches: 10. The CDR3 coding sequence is TGTGCCAGCAGGCCCATACAGGGGCACCATTCACCCCTCCACTTT. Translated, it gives CASRPIQGHHSPLHF.

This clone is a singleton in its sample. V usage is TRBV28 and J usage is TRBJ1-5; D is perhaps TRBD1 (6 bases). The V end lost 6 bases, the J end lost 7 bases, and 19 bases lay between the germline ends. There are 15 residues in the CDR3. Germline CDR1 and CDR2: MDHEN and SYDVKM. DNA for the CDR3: TGTGCCAGCAGGATCACAGGGCGGCTGGGCCAGCCCCAGCATTTT. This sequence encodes CASRITGRLGQPQHF.

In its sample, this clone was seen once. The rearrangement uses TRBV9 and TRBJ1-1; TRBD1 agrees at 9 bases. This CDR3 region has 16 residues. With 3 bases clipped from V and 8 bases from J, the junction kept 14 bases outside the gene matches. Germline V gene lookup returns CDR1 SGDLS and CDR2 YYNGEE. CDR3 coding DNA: TGTGCCAGCAGCGCCGGGACAGGGAACTCCCACCTGGAAGCTTTCTTT. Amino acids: CASSAGTGNSHLEAFF.

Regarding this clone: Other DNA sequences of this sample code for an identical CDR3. The CDR3 is CASSLGASGSTDTQYF. The CDR3 DNA follows: TGCGCCAGCAGCTTAGGTGCCAGCGGGAGCACAGATACGCAGTATTTT. V usage is TRBV5-1 and J usage is TRBJ2-3; D is perhaps TRBD2 (6 bases). This CDR3 has 16 amino acids. V was cut by 2 bases and J by 0 bases, with 13 bases left in between. Germline CDR1 SGHRS, CDR2 YFSETQ.

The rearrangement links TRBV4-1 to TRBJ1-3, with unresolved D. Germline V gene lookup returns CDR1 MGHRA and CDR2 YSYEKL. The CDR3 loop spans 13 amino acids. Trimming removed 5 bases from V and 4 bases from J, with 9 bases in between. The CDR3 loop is CASSSLVGNTIYF. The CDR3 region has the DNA TGCGCCAGCAGCTCTCTTGTGGGAAACACCATATATTTT.

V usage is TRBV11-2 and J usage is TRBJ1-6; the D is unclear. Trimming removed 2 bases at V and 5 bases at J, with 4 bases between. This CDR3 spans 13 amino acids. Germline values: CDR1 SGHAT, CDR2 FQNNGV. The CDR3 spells CASSLQNNSPLHF. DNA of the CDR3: TGTGCCAGCAGCTTACAGAATAATTCACCCCTCCACTTT.

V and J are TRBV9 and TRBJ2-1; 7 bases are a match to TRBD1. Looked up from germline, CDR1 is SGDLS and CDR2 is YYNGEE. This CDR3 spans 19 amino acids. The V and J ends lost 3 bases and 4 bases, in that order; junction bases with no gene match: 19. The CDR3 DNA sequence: TGTGCCAGCAGCGGCCGGGACAGACACCCAGTGGGGGTTTACAATGAGCAGTTCTTC. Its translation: CASSGRDRHPVGVYNEQFF.

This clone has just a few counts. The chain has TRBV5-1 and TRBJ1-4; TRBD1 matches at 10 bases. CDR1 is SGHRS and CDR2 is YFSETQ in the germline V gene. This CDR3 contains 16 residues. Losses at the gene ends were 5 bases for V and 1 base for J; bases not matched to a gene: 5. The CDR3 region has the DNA TGCGCCAGCAGATCCGGACAGGGGGGAACTAATGAAAAACTGTTTTTT. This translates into CASRSGQGGTNEKLFF. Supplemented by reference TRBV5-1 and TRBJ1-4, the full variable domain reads KAGVTQTPRYLIKTRGQQVTLSCSPISGHRSVSWYQQTPGQGLQFLFEYFSETQRNKGNFPGRFSGRQFSNSRSEMNVSTLELGDSALYLCASRSGQGGTNEKLFFGSGTQLSVL.

Here the CDR3 reads CASSPILDNEQFF. CDR3 nucleotides: TGTGCCAGCAGTCCCATACTCGACAATGAGCAGTTCTTC. This rearrangement joins TRBV6-5 to TRBJ2-1, with D hard to call. V gave up 5 bases and J gave up 5 bases, with 10 bases separating them. CDR1 MNHEY and CDR2 SVGAGI come from the germline V gene. The CDR3 is 13 amino acids.

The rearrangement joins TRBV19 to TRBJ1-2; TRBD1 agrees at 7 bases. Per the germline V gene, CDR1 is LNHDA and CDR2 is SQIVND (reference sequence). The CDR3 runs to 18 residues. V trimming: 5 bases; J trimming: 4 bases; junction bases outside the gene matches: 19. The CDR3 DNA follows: TGTGCCAGTAGTCATCGCGGCGGGTCCGACAGGGAGCTCTATGGCTACACCTTC. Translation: CASSHRGGSDRELYGYTF.

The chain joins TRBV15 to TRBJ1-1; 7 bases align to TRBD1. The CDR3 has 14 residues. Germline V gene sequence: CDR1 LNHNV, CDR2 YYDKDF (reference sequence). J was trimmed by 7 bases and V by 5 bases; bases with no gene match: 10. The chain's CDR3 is CATSGQLGQVEAFF. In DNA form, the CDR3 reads TGTGCCACCAGCGGTCAACTAGGACAGGTTGAAGCTTTCTTT.

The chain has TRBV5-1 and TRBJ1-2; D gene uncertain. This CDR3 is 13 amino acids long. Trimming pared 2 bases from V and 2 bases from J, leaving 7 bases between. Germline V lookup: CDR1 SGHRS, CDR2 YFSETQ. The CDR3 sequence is CASSLNGNYGYTF. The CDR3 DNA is TGCGCCAGCAGCTTAAACGGGAACTATGGCTACACCTTC.

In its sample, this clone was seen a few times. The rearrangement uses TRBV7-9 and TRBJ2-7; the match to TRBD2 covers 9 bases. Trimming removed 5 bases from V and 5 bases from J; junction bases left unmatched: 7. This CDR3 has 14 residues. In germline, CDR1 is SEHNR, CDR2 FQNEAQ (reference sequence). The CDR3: CASSLAGGPNEQYF. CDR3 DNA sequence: TGTGCCAGCAGCCTGGCGGGAGGGCCCAACGAGCAGTACTTC.

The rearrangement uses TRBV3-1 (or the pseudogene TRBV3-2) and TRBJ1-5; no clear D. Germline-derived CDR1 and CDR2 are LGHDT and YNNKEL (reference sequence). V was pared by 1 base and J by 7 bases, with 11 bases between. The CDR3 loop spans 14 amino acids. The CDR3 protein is CASSQGRVRQPQHF. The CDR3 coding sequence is TGTGCCAGCAGCCAAGGCCGGGTAAGGCAGCCCCAGCATTTT.

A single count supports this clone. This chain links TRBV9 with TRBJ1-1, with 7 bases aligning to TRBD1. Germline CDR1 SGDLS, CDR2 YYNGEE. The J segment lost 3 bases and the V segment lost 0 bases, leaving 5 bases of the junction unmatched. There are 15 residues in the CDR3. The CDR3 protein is CASSVGEGADTEAFF. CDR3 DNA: TGTGCCAGCAGCGTAGGTGAGGGGGCTGACACTGAAGCTTTCTTT.

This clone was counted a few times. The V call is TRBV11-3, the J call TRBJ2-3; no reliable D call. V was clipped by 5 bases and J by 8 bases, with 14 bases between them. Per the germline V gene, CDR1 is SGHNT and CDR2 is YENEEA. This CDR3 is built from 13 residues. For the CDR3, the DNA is TGTGCCAGCAGCCCCGGTAGTGAGGCTACGCAGTATTTT. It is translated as CASSPGSEATQYF.